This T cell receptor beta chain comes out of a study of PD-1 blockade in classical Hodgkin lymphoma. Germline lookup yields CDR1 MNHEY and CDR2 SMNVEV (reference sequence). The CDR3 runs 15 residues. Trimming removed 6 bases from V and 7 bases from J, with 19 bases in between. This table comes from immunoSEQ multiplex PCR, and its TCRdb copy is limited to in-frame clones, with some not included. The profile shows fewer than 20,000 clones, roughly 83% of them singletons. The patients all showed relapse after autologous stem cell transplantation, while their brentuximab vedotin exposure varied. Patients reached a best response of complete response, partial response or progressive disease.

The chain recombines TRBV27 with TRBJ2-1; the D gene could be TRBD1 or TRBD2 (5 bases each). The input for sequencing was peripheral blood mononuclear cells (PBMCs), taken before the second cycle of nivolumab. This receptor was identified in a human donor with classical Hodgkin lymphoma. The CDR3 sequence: CASSQWGREPNEQFF. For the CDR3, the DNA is TGTGCCAGCAGCCAATGGGGCAGGGAGCCTAATGAGCAGTTCTTC.